The 22 T cell receptor beta chains below all came from one sample that was sequenced in a study of OX40 agonist ivuxolimab in advanced cancers. TCRdb's table, derived via immunoSEQ multiplex PCR, lists solely in-frame clones and lacks some. The sample includes about 64,000 clones, around 80% seen only once; the top ten take 0.95% to 1.5%. The specimen was CD4+ or CD8+ T cells sorted from blood, collected in a trial of the OX40 agonist ivuxolimab. Receptors were obtained from an adult with an advanced solid tumor such as melanoma, head and neck, liver or kidney cancer.

The rearrangement joins TRBV6-6 to TRBJ2-3; 8 positions match TRBD2. The CDR3 is made up of 13 amino acids. J lost 5 bases, V lost 10 bases, and 8 bases had no gene match. The germline CDR1 and CDR2 sequences are MNHNY and SVGAGI (reference sequence). DNA for the CDR3: TGTGCCACCCGGGGGGGATTGGGAGATACGCAGTATTTT. Protein sequence: CATRGGLGDTQYF.

The CDR3 sequence: CASSSRDRGEAFF. CDR3 nucleotides: TGTGCCAGCAGCAGCCGGGACAGGGGTGAAGCTTTCTTT. This chain connects TRBV9 to TRBJ1-1, with 10 positions matching TRBD1. V gave up 4 bases and J gave up 7 bases; unmatched junction bases: 4. The CDR3 runs to 13 residues. The germline V gene has CDR1 SGDLS and CDR2 YYNGEE.

The genes are TRBV9 and TRBJ1-1; perhaps TRBD1 as D (6 bases). This CDR3 contains 15 residues. Germline CDR1 is SGDLS and CDR2 is YYNGEE. V was trimmed by 0 bases and J by 3 bases, leaving 12 bases between them. The CDR3 sequence is CASSVEEGEDTEAFF. The CDR3 nucleotides are TGTGCCAGCAGCGTAGAGGAGGGGGAAGACACTGAAGCTTTCTTT.

This chain joins TRBV18 and TRBJ1-6; possible D gene TRBD1, 6 bases. Germline V CDR1 and CDR2: KGHSH, LQKENI. The CDR3 loop spans 15 amino acids. The V end lost 6 bases, the J end lost 8 bases, and 17 bases lay between the germline ends. Here the CDR3 reads CASSSNRAGDSPLHF. Here the CDR3 DNA reads TGTGCCAGCTCCTCGAACAGGGCAGGGGATTCACCCCTCCACTTT.

Written as DNA, the CDR3 is TGTGCCAGTAGACGGACTGTTAGCAATCAGCCCCAGCATTTT. This translates into CASRRTVSNQPQHF. This rearrangement joins TRBV19 to TRBJ1-5; D is uncertain. This CDR3 has 14 residues. V dropped 6 bases and J dropped 0 bases, with 9 bases sitting between them. Per germline, CDR1 LNHDA and CDR2 SQIVND (reference sequence).

V gene TRBV27 combines with J gene TRBJ2-7; D might be TRBD1 or TRBD2, each matching 5 bases. This CDR3 is built from 15 residues. V dropped 5 bases and J dropped 2 bases, with 16 bases sitting between them. CDR1 is MNHEY and CDR2 is SMNVEV in the germline V gene (reference sequence). CDR3 region: CASSASRGAPYEQYF. The CDR3 region has the DNA TGTGCCAGCAGTGCCTCTAGAGGGGCCCCCTACGAGCAGTACTTC.

This clone was seen once. At the DNA level, this CDR3 is encoded by other sequences in the same sample as well. The V gene is TRBV6-1, the J gene TRBJ1-5; unclear D gene. The germline CDR1 and CDR2 sequences are MNHNS and SASEGT. V gave up 1 base and J gave up 7 bases, with 8 bases separating them. The CDR3 has 13 amino acids. The CDR3 here is CASSEGFRQPQHF. DNA of the CDR3: TGTGCCAGCAGTGAAGGGTTCCGGCAGCCCCAGCATTTT.

This clone was observed a handful of times. The rearrangement joins TRBV20-1 to TRBJ2-7; the D gene is possibly TRBD1 (5 bases). In germline, CDR1 is DFQATT, CDR2 SNEGSKA (reference sequence). The CDR3 has 11 amino acids. Between the trimmed V and J ends, which lost 0 bases and 7 bases, there was a span of 7 bases. The DNA for the CDR3 is TGCAGTGCTAGAGATAAGGGGGAGCAGTACTTC. It is translated as CSARDKGEQYF.

This clone appeared once. The J gene is TRBJ1-3, the V gene TRBV2, with D perhaps TRBD1 (6 bases). With 7 bases removed from V and 4 bases from J, the gap between germline ends came to 14 bases. CDR3 length: 14 residues. Germline V gene data show CDR1 as SNHLY and CDR2 as FYNNEI. Written as DNA, the CDR3 is TGTGCCAGCACCGCAGGGGTATTGGGAAACACCATATATTTT. Its translation: CASTAGVLGNTIYF. The whole variable domain, remainder taken from reference TRBV2 and TRBJ1-3, is EPEVTQTPSHQVTQMGQEVILRCVPISNHLYFYWYRQILGQKVEFLVSFYNNEISEKSEIFDDQFSVERPDGSNFTLKIRSTKLEDSAMYFCASTAGVLGNTIYFGEGSWLTVV.

The rearrangement joins TRBV5-6 to TRBJ1-2, with 11 positions matching TRBD1. After removal of 7 bases from V and 4 bases from J, the junction contained 15 bases not matched to a gene. Germline assignment: CDR1 SGHDT and CDR2 YYEEEE. This CDR3 region has 17 residues. The CDR3 nucleotides read TGTGCCAGCGAGCTTGCTGGGACAGGGGGGCGCGCCTATGGCTACACCTTC. Encoded protein: CASELAGTGGRAYGYTF.

This chain links TRBV10-3 with TRBJ2-3, with TRBD2 matching over 9 bases. CDR1 and CDR2 (germline): ENHRY, SYGVKD. V gave up 2 bases and J gave up 7 bases; unmatched junction bases: 10. The CDR3 runs 16 residues. In DNA, the CDR3 is TGTGCCATCAGTGAGACCGGGACTAGCTTCGTCCATACGCAGTATTTT. This gives the protein CAISETGTSFVHTQYF.

The chain has TRBV28 and TRBJ1-5; tentatively, D is TRBD1 (6 bases). V lost 5 bases and J lost 6, with 14 bases in between. CDR3 length: 14 amino acids. CDR1 is MDHEN and CDR2 is SYDVKM in the germline V gene. CDR3 sequence: CASSAPGQFQPQHF. The CDR3 coding sequence is TGTGCCAGCAGTGCCCCCGGACAGTTTCAGCCCCAGCATTTT.

The chain employs TRBV6-1 and TRBJ1-6; D not certain. Trimming stripped 7 bases from V and 9 bases from J, with 13 bases between. CDR1 MNHNS and CDR2 SASEGT come from the germline V gene. The CDR3 is made up of 13 amino acids. The CDR3 DNA reads TGTGCCAGCACCCGAGGGAGGAGTTCACCCCTCCACTTT. This translates into CASTRGRSSPLHF.

This chain connects TRBV5-1 to TRBJ2-3, with TRBD1 matching over 7 bases. The CDR3 sequence is 14 residues long. V lost 4 bases and J lost 1; bases outside the gene matches: 3. The germline CDR1 and CDR2 sequences are SGHRS and YFSETQ. The CDR3: CASSRQGGTDTQYF. CDR3 in DNA: TGCGCCAGCAGCCGACAGGGCGGCACAGATACGCAGTATTTT.

This chain uses TRBV27 with TRBJ2-6, with a possible D match to TRBD2 (6 bases). Germline CDR1 reads MNHEY; CDR2 reads SMNVEV (reference sequence). The V gene lost 4 bases and the J gene lost 2 bases, with 15 bases spanning the gap. The CDR3 consists of 17 residues. The CDR3 nucleotides read TGTGCCAGCAGTTCCTTATGGGAGGATACTGGGGCCAACGTCCTGACTTTC. Its translation is CASSSLWEDTGANVLTF.

The chain employs TRBV5-1 and TRBJ2-5; 11 nucleotides line up with TRBD1. Looked up from germline, CDR1 is SGHRS and CDR2 is YFSETQ. This CDR3 contains 16 residues. The trim removed 3 bases at V and 4 bases at J, leaving 8 bases unmatched. For the CDR3, the DNA is TGCGCCAGCAGCTCGACCGGACAGGGGGCTCTAGAGACCCAGTACTTC. Translated, it gives CASSSTGQGALETQYF.

The V call is TRBV7-2, the J call TRBJ2-1; 9 bases are shared with TRBD1. The CDR3 is 14 amino acids. Germline trimming cut 7 bases from V and 8 bases from J; bases unmatched to any gene: 9. The germline gives CDR1 SGHTA, CDR2 FQGNSA. The CDR3 nucleotides are TGTGCCAGCAATCCGGGACAGGGAGGGGATGAGCAGTTCTTC. It is translated as CASNPGQGGDEQFF. The complete variable domain, with remaining parts taken from reference TRBV7-2 and TRBJ2-1, reads GAGVSQSPSNKVTEKGKDVELRCDPISGHTALYWYRQSLGQGLEFLIYFQGNSAPDKSGLPSDRFSAERTGGSVSTLTIQRTQQEDSAVYLCASNPGQGGDEQFFGPGTRLTVL.

This rearrangement joins TRBV11-3 to TRBJ2-3; the D is unclear. V was cut by 3 bases and J by 2 bases, with 9 bases left in between. The CDR3 has 14 residues. Per the germline V gene, CDR1 is SGHNT and CDR2 is YENEEA. The CDR3: CASSLARDTDTQYF. CDR3 bases: TGTGCCAGCAGCTTGGCTAGAGACACAGATACGCAGTATTTT.

The rearrangement links TRBV30 to TRBJ1-5, with 10 bases aligning to TRBD1. Germline V gives CDR1 GTSNPN, CDR2 SVGIG (reference sequence). The V and J ends lost 2 bases and 3 bases, in that order; junction bases with no gene match: 4. CDR3 length equals 15 residues. CDR3 protein: CAWSSGQGSNQPQHF. The CDR3 DNA reads as TGTGCCTGGAGTTCGGGACAGGGGTCCAATCAGCCCCAGCATTTT.

In its sample, this clone was seen a few times. The chain carries TRBV7-9 and TRBJ2-5, with D possibly TRBD1 on 5 matching bases. The CDR3 covers 13 residues. Germline values: CDR1 SEHNR, CDR2 FQNEAQ (reference sequence). V was cut by 5 bases and J by 4 bases, with 11 bases left in between. The CDR3 here is CASSPKGPETQYF. DNA for the CDR3: TGTGCCAGCAGCCCTAAGGGGCCAGAGACCCAGTACTTC.

This rearrangement joins TRBV5-4 to TRBJ1-1; no clear D. Trimming stripped 7 bases from V and 0 bases from J, with 16 bases between. Germline CDR1 reads SGHNT; CDR2 reads YYREEE (reference sequence). This CDR3 comprises 15 residues. As DNA, the CDR3 is TGTGCCAGCTCCCCATTTACAGATATGAACACTGAAGCTTTCTTT. This codes for CASSPFTDMNTEAFF.

The rearrangement uses TRBV6-1 and TRBJ1-2; possible D gene TRBD1, 5 bases. Germline assignment: CDR1 MNHNS and CDR2 SASEGT. The V and J ends lost 1 base and 5 bases respectively, with 14 bases between them. The CDR3 extends over 15 amino acids. The CDR3 sequence is CASSEVVVGRYGYTF. For the CDR3, the DNA is TGTGCCAGCAGTGAAGTCGTGGTGGGACGATATGGCTACACCTTC.